The rows below give T cell receptor beta chains drawn from one sample of a study of beta chain features in type 1 diabetes. TCRdb's copy holds only in-frame clones and misses some; the assay was immunoSEQ multiplex PCR. The repertoire holds hundreds of thousands of clones, with over 10% as singletons. Specimen: naive CD4+ T cells from blood. Receptor source: a man between 18 and 35 years old with type 1 diabetes. Each CDR3 is given with its conserved first and last residue. Fields, in order: CDR3 protein, CDR3 DNA, V gene, D gene, clone size, J gene. The D gene is left open where the match is weak. Not every row has a clone size; where given, it reads once, few, many or a size class.

CASSLVVRTENTEAFF,TGTGCCAGCAGCTTAGTAGTCAGAACAGAGAACACTGAAGCTTTCTTT,TRBV7-8,.,few,TRBJ1-1
CASSLMAGPDTQYF,TGTGCCAGCAGCTTAATGGCGGGTCCAGATACGCAGTATTTT,TRBV7-3,.,.,TRBJ2-3
CASSRQGQNYNEQFF,TGTGCCAGCAGCCGCCAGGGACAGAACTACAATGAGCAGTTCTTC,TRBV7-2,TRBD1,few,TRBJ2-1
CATSGRFGDEQYF,TGTGCCACCAGCGGGCGGTTCGGGGACGAGCAGTACTTC,TRBV15,.,few,TRBJ2-7
CAWSAPAQLAHGGSPLHF,TGTGCCTGGAGTGCACCAGCACAGCTGGCTCATGGGGGTTCACCCCTCCACTTT,TRBV30,.,.,TRBJ1-6
CASSPSSYEQYF,TGCGCCAGCAGCCCCAGCTCCTACGAGCAGTACTTC,TRBV5-1,.,.,TRBJ2-7
CASSGTGYEQYF,TGTGCCAGCAGCGGGACCGGCTACGAGCAGTACTTC,TRBV7-9,.,.,TRBJ2-7
CASSLEGMDGYTF,TGCGCCAGCAGCTTGGAGGGTATGGATGGCTACACCTTC,TRBV5-1,.,.,TRBJ1-2
CASSYSWRGNEQFF,TGTGCCAGCAGTTACTCGTGGAGAGGCAATGAGCAGTTCTTC,TRBV6-5,.,few,TRBJ2-1
CASSTGTTIENTQYF,TGTGCCAGTAGTACCGGGACCACCATTGAGAATACGCAGTATTTT,TRBV19,.,few,TRBJ2-3
CASSRQGGETQYF,TGTGCCAGCAGCAGACAGGGGGGCGAGACCCAGTACTTC,TRBV11-1,TRBD1,few,TRBJ2-5
CASSYHAKVNTEAFF,TGTGCCAGCAGTTACCACGCGAAAGTGAACACTGAAGCTTTCTTT,TRBV6-5,.,.,TRBJ1-1
CSATDGVSYTF,TGCAGTGCTACCGATGGGGTTAGCTACACCTTC,TRBV20-1,.,few,TRBJ1-2
CASSEPRVNQPQHF,TGTGCCAGCAGTGAGCCCAGGGTTAATCAGCCCCAGCATTTT,TRBV6-1,.,few,TRBJ1-5
CASSVEEAGGREQFF,TGTGCCAGCAGCGTAGAAGAAGCGGGGGGTCGTGAGCAGTTCTTC,TRBV9,TRBD2,few,TRBJ2-1
CASSPGGDEQFF,TGTGCCAGCTCACCGGGGGGAGATGAGCAGTTCTTC,TRBV18,.,few,TRBJ2-1
CASGLRQGYEQYF,TGTGCCAGCGGGCTTCGACAGGGCTACGAGCAGTACTTC,TRBV6-5,TRBD1,few,TRBJ2-7
CASTGTMGEKLFF,TGTGCCAGCACGGGGACAATGGGCGAAAAACTGTTTTTT,TRBV6-5,.,.,TRBJ1-4
CASSLATSGGHGTDTQYF,TGCGCCAGCAGCTTGGCGACTAGCGGGGGGCATGGCACAGATACGCAGTATTTT,TRBV5-1,TRBD2,few,TRBJ2-3
CASSYGGPPRDTQYF,TGTGCCAGCAGTTACGGGGGGCCACCCCGGGATACGCAGTATTTT,TRBV6-5,.,few,TRBJ2-3
CASSPPGGSYEQYF,TGTGCCAGCTCACCACCGGGGGGCTCCTACGAGCAGTACTTC,TRBV18,.,.,TRBJ2-7
CASTAPGTEAFF,TGCGCCAGCACGGCCCCCGGCACTGAAGCTTTCTTT,TRBV5-1,.,.,TRBJ1-1
CASSLATSGGKSSYNEQFF,TGCGCCAGCAGCTTGGCCACGAGCGGGGGGAAGAGCTCCTACAATGAGCAGTTCTTC,TRBV5-1,TRBD2,.,TRBJ2-1
CASSLDTGAIYGYTF,TGCGCCAGCAGCTTGGACACTGGGGCCATCTATGGCTACACCTTC,TRBV5-1,.,few,TRBJ1-2
CSVVRQLNTEAFF,TGCAGCGTTGTGAGGCAGTTGAACACTGAAGCTTTCTTT,TRBV29-1,.,few,TRBJ1-1
CASSQGYYEQYF,TGTGCCAGCAGCCAAGGTTACTACGAGCAGTACTTC,TRBV14,.,.,TRBJ2-7
CALKPGVSTEAFF,TGTGCCTTAAAACCGGGGGTTAGCACTGAAGCTTTCTTT,TRBV30,.,.,TRBJ1-1
CASSPTTGGYYEQYF,TGTGCCAGCTCACCGACGACAGGGGGGTACTACGAGCAGTACTTC,TRBV18,TRBD1,.,TRBJ2-7
CSVGVLGGTQHF,TGCAGCGTTGGCGTCTTGGGTGGGACCCAGCATTTT,TRBV29-1,.,few,TRBJ1-5
CASSPRELGNSPLHF,TGTGCCAGCAGCCCCCGGGAACTTGGTAATTCACCCCTCCACTTT,TRBV2,.,few,TRBJ1-6
CASGDSTATNEKLFF,TGTGCCAGCGGCGACTCCACTGCAACTAATGAAAAACTGTTTTTT,TRBV2,.,few,TRBJ1-4
CASSQAGGSNEQFF,TGTGCCAGCAGCCAAGCGGGGGGATCAAATGAGCAGTTCTTC,TRBV11-3,TRBD2,few,TRBJ2-1
CASSEAGTASSTQYF,TGTGCCAGCAGTGAAGCGGGGACGGCCTCCTCGACCCAGTACTTC,TRBV2,.,few,TRBJ2-5
CASNRPLEDQETQYF,TGTGCCAGCAATAGACCCCTAGAGGACCAAGAGACCCAGTACTTC,TRBV6-1,.,.,TRBJ2-5
CASSSGQGAYEQYF,TGTGCCAGCAGTTCCGGGCAGGGAGCCTACGAGCAGTACTTC,TRBV28,.,.,TRBJ2-7
CASSMGDRETQYF,TGTGCCAGTAGTATGGGTGACCGAGAGACCCAGTACTTC,TRBV19,.,.,TRBJ2-5
CASSPEPTPGELFF,TGTGCCAGCAGTCCCGAGCCGACACCCGGGGAGCTGTTTTTT,TRBV28,.,few,TRBJ2-2
CASILLTGINSPLHF,TGTGCCAGCATTTTGTTAACAGGGATCAATTCACCCCTCCACTTT,TRBV13,.,.,TRBJ1-6
CASSYSTLAGGPRQFF,TGTGCCAGCAGTTACTCGACACTAGCGGGGGGGCCTCGGCAGTTCTTC,TRBV6-5,TRBD2,few,TRBJ2-1
CASSYFGTGNTEAFF,TGTGCCAGCAGTTACTTCGGGACAGGGAACACTGAAGCTTTCTTT,TRBV6-5,TRBD1,few,TRBJ1-1
CASSPRQGVLEMNTEAFF,TGTGCCAGCTCACCACGACAGGGGGTCTTGGAAATGAACACTGAAGCTTTCTTT,TRBV18,TRBD1,few,TRBJ1-1
CASSPGLRGNTGELFF,TGTGCCAGCAGCCCCGGACTAAGGGGTAACACCGGGGAGCTGTTTTTT,TRBV7-6,.,.,TRBJ2-2
CASSLQQVGETQYF,TGCGCCAGCAGCTTGCAACAGGTCGGGGAGACCCAGTACTTC,TRBV5-1,.,few,TRBJ2-5
CAWSVDRLLSGNTIYF,TGTGCCTGGAGTGTGGATCGACTGCTCTCTGGAAACACCATATATTTT,TRBV30,.,.,TRBJ1-3
CASSRQGAGTDTQYF,TGTGCCAGCAGTCGACAGGGGGCTGGGACAGATACGCAGTATTTT,TRBV6-1,TRBD1,.,TRBJ2-3
CASSVRANTEAFF,TGTGCCAGCAGCGTAAGGGCCAACACTGAAGCTTTCTTT,TRBV9,.,few,TRBJ1-1
CASSLAGVPTDTQYF,TGTGCCAGCAGCTTAGCAGGGGTCCCCACAGATACGCAGTATTTT,TRBV11-2,.,.,TRBJ2-3
CASSSGPGVAYEQYF,TGCGCCAGCAGCTCTGGACCGGGGGTGGCCTACGAGCAGTACTTC,TRBV5-1,.,few,TRBJ2-7
CASSAQGKDTQYF,TGTGCCAGTAGTGCGCAGGGGAAAGATACGCAGTATTTT,TRBV19,.,few,TRBJ2-3
CASSYRENTEAFF,TGCGCCAGCAGCTACAGGGAGAACACTGAAGCTTTCTTT,TRBV5-1,.,.,TRBJ1-1
CAWKRGPDSPLHF,TGTGCCTGGAAGAGGGGGCCCGATTCACCCCTCCACTTT,TRBV30,TRBD1,few,TRBJ1-6
CASSARTSGAYEQYF,TGTGCCAGCAGCGCCCGGACTAGCGGAGCCTACGAGCAGTACTTC,TRBV13,TRBD2,few,TRBJ2-7
CASSPDTVGTEAFF,TGTGCCAGCAGCCCCGACACGGTCGGAACTGAAGCTTTCTTT,TRBV4-2,.,few,TRBJ1-1
CSAGQLYEQYF,TGCAGTGCTGGACAGCTTTACGAGCAGTACTTC,TRBV20-1,.,few,TRBJ2-7
CAWSRVSTNYGYTF,TGTGCCTGGAGTAGGGTCAGCACTAACTATGGCTACACCTTC,TRBV30,.,few,TRBJ1-2
CASSLFGDLYGYTF,TGTGCCAGCAGCTTGTTCGGAGATCTCTATGGCTACACCTTC,TRBV5-6,.,.,TRBJ1-2
CASSGTSGNTGELFF,TGTGCCAGCAGCGGGACTAGCGGGAACACCGGGGAGCTGTTTTTT,TRBV9,TRBD2,few,TRBJ2-2
CAWSGKGLVVQYF,TGTGCCTGGAGTGGGAAAGGTTTAGTGGTTCAGTACTTC,TRBV30,.,.,TRBJ2-4
CASGRWGGQETQYF,TGTGCCAGCGGAAGGTGGGGTGGGCAAGAGACCCAGTACTTC,TRBV4-2,.,few,TRBJ2-5
CASSVVNYGYTF,TGTGCCAGCAGTGTTGTTAACTATGGCTACACCTTC,TRBV2,.,few,TRBJ1-2